This is a list of T cell receptor beta chains from one sample in a study of vaccination and CD4 T cells after COVID-19. Antigens for these TCRs are unknown. Using its own MiXCR run on the PCR reads, TCRdb lists one record per CDR3 protein. The sample lists thousands of distinct CDR3 sequences; roughly 20% were seen once. The sequencing input was CD4+ T cells from blood, cultured in vitro. These receptors all come from a human donor in good health. Each CDR3 is given with its conserved first and last residue. The order of the fields is V gene, clone size, D gene, J gene, CDR3 protein, CDR3 DNA. The D gene is left open where the match is weak. Expanded clones get a size class; other rows say once, few or many, or leave the size out.

TRBV4-1	NA	NA	TRBJ1-1	CASSSHRALNTEAFF	TGCGCCAGCAGCTCACACAGAGCCTTAAACACTGAAGCTTTCTTT
TRBV19	few	TRBD1	TRBJ1-1	CASSSRQGNAFF	TGTGCCAGTAGTTCAAGACAGGGGAATGCTTTCTTT
TRBV18	NA	NA	TRBJ1-2	CASSPPRTDTNYGYTF	TGTGCCAGCTCACCACCACGGACAGATACTAACTATGGCTACACCTTC
TRBV19	NA	NA	TRBJ1-4	CASSIAEKLFF	TGTGCCAGTAGTATTGCGGAAAAACTGTTTTTT
TRBV4-2	NA	NA	TRBJ2-7	CASSQERVSYEQYF	TGTGCCAGCAGCCAAGAAAGGGTTTCCTACGAGCAGTACTTC
TRBV18	few	NA	TRBJ2-7	CASSPRARGEQYF	TGTGCCAGCTCACCCCGGGCCCGGGGGGAGCAGTACTTC
TRBV7-3	NA	NA	TRBJ2-2	CASSLTSQVTGELFF	TGTGCCAGCAGCTTAACATCACAAGTCACCGGGGAGCTGTTTTTT
TRBV7-6	NA	TRBD1	TRBJ1-3	CASSLGGQGTAGNTIYF	TGTGCCAGCAGCTTAGGGGGACAGGGAACGGCTGGAAACACCATATATTTT
TRBV18	few	NA	TRBJ1-1	CASSPEADPSTEAFF	TGTGCCAGCTCACCAGAGGCGGACCCGAGCACTGAAGCTTTCTTT
TRBV6-2/TRBV6-3	few	TRBD1	TRBJ2-3	CASSYYIQGASTDTQYF	TGTGCCAGCAGTTACTATATACAGGGGGCTAGCACAGATACGCAGTATTTT
TRBV30	few	TRBD1	TRBJ1-1	CAWSRAGGTEAFF	TGTGCCTGGAGTCGGGCAGGGGGCACTGAAGCTTTCTTT
TRBV20-1	medium-sized	NA	TRBJ2-3	CSARPASSADTQYF	TGCAGTGCGCGGCCGGCTAGCAGCGCAGATACGCAGTATTTT
TRBV16	NA	NA	TRBJ1-5	CASSLEGLVINQPQHF	TGTGCCAGCAGCCTAGAAGGGTTGGTAATCAATCAGCCCCAGCATTTT
TRBV18	NA	TRBD1	TRBJ1-1	CASSQTGGTEAFF	TGTGCCAGCTCACAAACAGGGGGGACTGAAGCTTTCTTT
TRBV18	few	TRBD1	TRBJ1-6	CASSPNRGYNSPLHF	TGTGCCAGCTCACCAAACAGGGGTTATAATTCACCCCTCCACTTT
TRBV27	few	NA	TRBJ2-1	CASSSRQLVVAYNEQFF	TGTGCCAGCAGTTCCCGCCAACTAGTCGTGGCTTACAATGAGCAGTTCTTC